A single TCR beta chain is shown here with its context. The source of the sample is a study of blood T cell repertoires in COVID-19. V was clipped by 5 bases and J by 4 bases; unmatched bases: 7. This CDR3 has 15 amino acids. Germline-derived CDR1 and CDR2 are SNHLY and FYNNEI. Some clones are missing from TCRdb's copy, which holds only in-frame ones; the method was immunoSEQ multiplex PCR. The table includes around 470,000 clones, about 91% detected once. The sequence was obtained from a man younger than 35 with COVID-19, enrolled during active disease. The chain has TRBV2 and TRBJ2-3, with TRBD1 matching 9 bases. The sequenced material came from peripheral blood. The CDR3 loop is CASSQTGGRADTQYF. As DNA, the CDR3 is TGTGCCAGCAGTCAGACAGGGGGTCGGGCAGATACGCAGTATTTT.